What follows are 13 T cell receptor beta chains derived from one specimen sequenced in a study of cytomegalovirus exposure and HLA in healthy donors. PCR involved 60 Vbeta and 13 Jbeta primers. Some clones are missing from TCRdb's copy, which holds only in-frame ones; the method was immunoSEQ multiplex PCR. The table shows about 90,000 clones, with around 78% occurring only once. The source material was PBMCs. All receptors derive from a man aged 25-45 years in good health and CMV-seronegative.

This chain uses TRBV6-5 with TRBJ1-1; maybe TRBD1 (5 bases). This CDR3 is built from 13 residues. Germline CDR1 MNHEY, CDR2 SVGAGI. V was clipped by 8 bases and J by 8 bases, with 18 bases between them. This CDR3 reads CASATRGFLEAFF. The CDR3 bases are TGTGCCAGCGCAACAAGGGGTTTCCTCGAAGCTTTCTTT.

V gene TRBV12-5 combines with J gene TRBJ2-1, with a tentative D call TRBD1 (7 bases). Germline V gives CDR1 LGHNT, CDR2 FRNRAP. Trimming shortened V by 2 bases and J by 5 bases, and 22 bases separated the two germline ends. The CDR3 runs to 18 residues. The CDR3: CASGLSPKDREVDNEQFF. CDR3 coding DNA: TGTGCTAGTGGTTTGTCCCCTAAAGACAGGGAGGTGGACAATGAGCAGTTCTTC.

The sample holds a few counts of this clone. V is TRBV9 and J is TRBJ2-5; 13 bases agree with TRBD2. Germline CDR1 reads SGDLS; CDR2 reads YYNGEE. The CDR3 contains 18 residues. V lost 0 bases to trimming and J lost 2 bases; unmatched junction nucleotides: 7. CDR3 bases: TGTGCCAGCAGCGTAGGACTAGCGGGAGGCCAAATTCAAGAGACCCAGTACTTC. Amino acids: CASSVGLAGGQIQETQYF.

The chain recombines TRBV29-1 with TRBJ2-1, with D perhaps TRBD2 (5 bases). The CDR3 runs to 16 residues. Germline CDR1 is SQVTM and CDR2 is ANQGSEA. Trimming removed 0 bases at V and 0 bases at J, with 12 bases between. In DNA form, the CDR3 reads TGCAGCGTTGAAGAAGGAGCGGCTAGCTCCTACAATGAGCAGTTCTTC. Translation: CSVEEGAASSYNEQFF.

The rearrangement links TRBV7-8 to TRBJ1-2, with D possibly being TRBD1 (6 bases). Per germline, CDR1 SGHVS and CDR2 FQNEAQ. The CDR3 sequence is 12 residues long. The V end was cut by 3 bases, the J end by 7 bases, with 9 bases between. The CDR3 reads CASSFRQAGYTF. For the CDR3, the DNA is TGTGCCAGCAGCTTCAGACAGGCTGGCTACACCTTC.

Notes on this clone: Germline and junction disagree at one end, which may indicate a read error. The V call is TRBV7-9, the J call TRBJ1-1, with D maybe TRBD1 (6 bases). The V gene's germline CDR1 is SEHNR and CDR2 FQNEAQ (reference sequence). CDR3 size: 15 residues. DNA for the CDR3: TGTTCCAGCAGCTTACTGGGGGCCTTGAACACTGAAGCTTTCTTT. Encoded protein: CSSSLLGALNTEAFF.

This clone was detected only once. The chain links TRBV6-5 to TRBJ1-4, with a possible D match to TRBD1 (5 bases). V was trimmed by 5 bases and J by 9 bases, leaving 19 bases between them. This CDR3 comprises 15 residues. Germline CDR1 MNHEY, CDR2 SVGAGI. CDR3 coding DNA: TGTGCCAGCAGTCCCCCAGGAGGGGTGTATCAAAAACTGTTTTTT. Translating it yields CASSPPGGVYQKLFF.

V is TRBV6-6 and J is TRBJ1-1; TRBD1 might be the D (6 bases). Germline CDR1 and CDR2: MNHNY and SVGAGI (reference sequence). With 6 bases removed from V and 1 base from J, the gap between germline ends came to 18 bases. The CDR3 is made up of 16 amino acids. CDR3 coding DNA: TGTGCCAGCAGCCCCGGCACAGGGAAGGGGAACACTGAAGCTTTCTTT. It is translated as CASSPGTGKGNTEAFF.

This clone was counted between two and nine times. The chain employs TRBV6-6 and TRBJ2-7; 7 nucleotides line up with TRBD1. Germline CDR1 MNHNY, CDR2 SVGAGI (reference sequence). With V trimmed by 6 bases and J by 2 bases, 10 bases remained unmatched. The CDR3 consists of 15 residues. The CDR3 spells CASSPIRGQTYEQYF. CDR3 nucleotides: TGTGCCAGCAGCCCTATCCGGGGACAGACCTACGAGCAGTACTTC.

This CDR3 reads CASSPRGNNEQFF. The DNA of the CDR3 is TGTGCCAGCAGCCCCCGGGGGAACAATGAGCAGTTCTTC. The chain uses TRBV7-9 and TRBJ2-1; tentatively, D is TRBD2 (6 bases). In germline, CDR1 is SEHNR, CDR2 FQNEAQ (reference sequence). This CDR3 spans 13 amino acids. Trimming removed 5 bases at V and 5 bases at J, with 10 bases between.

The chain has TRBV19 and TRBJ1-2; D gene ambiguous. The CDR3 length is 14 residues. Trimming took off 1 base at V and 7 bases at J, with 13 bases between the two ends. Germline V gene sequence: CDR1 LNHDA, CDR2 SQIVND (reference sequence). The CDR3 bases are TGTGCCAGTAGTATAGCCGGGGTACGGTCTGGCTACACCTTC. This gives the protein CASSIAGVRSGYTF.

This rearrangement joins TRBV7-2 to TRBJ2-3; TRBD1 matches 7 bases. The V and J ends lost 4 bases and 5 bases, in that order; junction bases with no gene match: 6. Germline V gives CDR1 SGHTA, CDR2 FQGNSA. CDR3 length: 14 amino acids. The CDR3 reads CASSSDRLGDTQYF. DNA of the CDR3: TGTGCCAGCAGCTCGGACAGGCTCGGAGATACGCAGTATTTT.

The chain has TRBV6-1 and TRBJ1-5; D not certain. CDR3 length: 13 amino acids. Germline V gene data show CDR1 as MNHNS and CDR2 as SASEGT. V was cut by 4 bases and J by 10 bases, with 14 bases left in between. The DNA for the CDR3 is TGTGCCAGCAGTGTGGACCTGGAGGAACCCCAGCATTTT. Its protein product is CASSVDLEEPQHF.